These 13 T cell receptor beta chains were sequenced from one sample in a study of vaccination and CD4 T cells after COVID-19. No cognate antigen is known for these TCRs. Scientists ran DNA taken from cultured CD4+ T cells through the Oncomine TCR Beta short-read assay for sequencing. TCRdb ran MiXCR on the PCR reads and lists one entry per CDR3 protein. This table holds roughly 11,000 distinct CDR3 sequences, 58% found once. Treatment in this sample: approximately 9-day PBMC culture with coronavirus spike peptide pools or control peptides (ViraFEST assay). The specimen sequenced was CD4+ T cells from blood, cultured in vitro. The receptors shown here come from a human donor who had recovered from COVID-19.

The chain employs TRBV30 and TRBJ1-1, with D perhaps matching TRBD1 (6 bases). The CDR3 consists of 15 residues. Trimming removed 2 bases from V and 2 bases from J, with 15 bases in between. CDR1 GTSNPN and CDR2 SVGIG come from the germline V gene (reference sequence). DNA for the CDR3: TGTGCCTGGAGTCAAGTGGGGGCAGGAAACACTGAAGCTTTCTTT. It is translated as CAWSQVGAGNTEAFF.

The chain joins TRBV4-1 to TRBJ1-5, with unresolved D. Germline V lookup: CDR1 MGHRA, CDR2 YSYEKL. Trimming shortened V by 1 base and J by 4 bases, and 8 bases separated the two germline ends. CDR3 length: 14 residues. The CDR3 nucleotides are TGCGCCAGCAGCCAAGTGGGTGGGAATCAGCCCCAGCATTTT. As protein: CASSQVGGNQPQHF.

This clonotype was detected once. The CDR3 DNA is TGCGCCAGCAGCTTAGGGTACTATAATTCACCCCTCCACTTT. Translated: CASSLGYYNSPLHF. The rearrangement uses TRBV5-1 and TRBJ1-6, with D unclear. The ends were cut back, 2 bases at V and 3 bases at J, with 6 bases in the middle. From germline, CDR1 is SGHRS and CDR2 YFSETQ. This CDR3 spans 14 amino acids.

The genes are TRBV12-3 or TRBV12-4 and TRBJ1-4; the D gene is possibly TRBD1 (5 bases). This CDR3 has 13 amino acids. Trimming left V 6 bases short and J 7 bases short, with 12 bases between. CDR3 protein: CASRRGRSEKLFF. The CDR3 region has the DNA TGTGCCAGCAGAAGGGGTAGAAGTGAAAAACTGTTTTTT.

Regarding this clonotype: One junction end does not reproduce the germline sequence, and a read error may be involved. The chain uses TRBV15 and TRBJ1-1; 9 bases are shared with TRBD1. This CDR3 is 14 amino acids long. Germline values: CDR1 LNHNV, CDR2 YYDKDF (reference sequence). The DNA of the CDR3 is TGTGCCACCAGCAGATCCGGGGAGGGACAGGGCATGATCTTT. The encoded protein is CATSRSGEGQGMIF.

This clonotype was observed a few times. The J gene is TRBJ1-2, the V gene TRBV6-5; 7 nucleotides match TRBD1. The CDR3 has 13 residues. Germline V CDR1 and CDR2: MNHEY, SVGAGI. The V segment lost 0 bases and the J segment 13 bases; nucleotides outside the gene matches: 8. For the CDR3, the DNA is TGTGCCAGCAGTTACTCCCCACAGGGGAGGCGCACCTTC. The encoded protein is CASSYSPQGRRTF.

This sequence joins TRBV20-1 and TRBJ2-7; 10 nucleotides agree with TRBD2. Germline V lookup: CDR1 DFQATT, CDR2 SNEGSKA (reference sequence). This CDR3 is 17 amino acids long. The junction had 12 bases not matched to a gene; V was cut back by 4 bases and J by 0 bases. The CDR3 sequence is CSATPSSGGELSYEQYF. DNA of the CDR3: TGCAGTGCTACCCCGTCGAGCGGGGGGGAACTCTCCTACGAGCAGTACTTC.

V and J are TRBV30 and TRBJ2-7, with 11 bases fitting TRBD1. Germline assignment: CDR1 GTSNPN and CDR2 SVGIG (reference sequence). The J segment lost 3 bases and the V segment lost 2 bases, leaving 6 bases of the junction unmatched. There are 15 residues in the CDR3. The CDR3 nucleotides read TGTGCCTGGAGTCCTTCAGGGACAGGGGGCTACGAGCAGTACTTC. Its protein is CAWSPSGTGGYEQYF.

This clonotype has only a few counts. The chain couples TRBV20-1 to TRBJ1-5, with 7 positions matching TRBD1. Per germline, CDR1 DFQATT and CDR2 SNEGSKA (reference sequence). CDR3 length: 13 amino acids. Unmatched junction bases numbered 4, after V lost 3 bases and J lost 5 bases. CDR3 sequence: CSASPGGDQPQHF. Written as DNA, the CDR3 is TGCAGTGCTAGCCCAGGGGGGGATCAGCCCCAGCATTTT.

This chain links TRBV7-3 with TRBJ1-1; D unclear. Germline assignment: CDR1 SGHTA and CDR2 FQGTGA. Trimming shortened V by 2 bases and J by 0 bases, and 4 bases separated the two germline ends. The CDR3 sequence is 13 residues long. CDR3 sequence (DNA): TGTGCCAGCAGCTTACGAATGAACACTGAAGCTTTCTTT. Translating it yields CASSLRMNTEAFF.

The chain employs TRBV6-2 or TRBV6-3 and TRBJ2-7; D might be TRBD2 (5 bases). V dropped 6 bases and J dropped 1 base, with 13 bases sitting between them. The CDR3 is 14 amino acids. CDR1 and CDR2 (germline): MNHEY, SVGEGT. Here the CDR3 DNA reads TGTGCCAGCAGACCCAGCGGTGGGTCCTACGAGCAGTACTTC. Protein sequence: CASRPSGGSYEQYF.

This chain joins TRBV5-8 and TRBJ1-1, with no clear D. The germline V gene has CDR1 SGHTS and CDR2 YDEGEE. The V end was cut by 5 bases, the J end by 1 base, with 9 bases between. The CDR3 runs to 13 residues. The CDR3 nucleotides read TGTGCCAGCAGGATGGATCCGAACACTGAAGCTTTCTTT. Amino acid sequence: CASRMDPNTEAFF.

This chain links TRBV6-1 with TRBJ1-5; D uncertain. Germline CDR1 and CDR2: MNHNS and SASEGT. Trimming stripped 4 bases from V and 9 bases from J, with 13 bases between. This CDR3 has 13 amino acids. CDR3 region: CASSGAVLLPQHF. CDR3 sequence (DNA): TGTGCCAGCAGTGGAGCCGTTCTCCTGCCCCAGCATTTT.